This record concerns one T cell receptor (beta chain) sequence. These data are taken from a study of blood T cell repertoires in COVID-19. Overall study context: Italy, Spain and the United States were the sources of the convalescent and acute COVID-19 samples. T cells, B-cell-depleted T cells, or PBMCs supplied cDNA or gDNA.

In the original processing: Amplification with reference gene primers provided the estimates of nucleated cell counts. Sequenced by immunoSEQ multiplex PCR; TCRdb stores in-frame clones only, minus some. D and trimming were read from the DNA, whereas the V and J calls and clone size are those reported in that table. The sample holds 340,000 or so clones, over 70% seen once. This receptor was taken from a man aged 30 to 45 with active or convalescent COVID-19. The sequenced sample consisted of peripheral blood.

CDR3: CASSSPGVYNQPQHF. The CDR3 nucleotides are TGTGCCAGCAGCTCCCCAGGGGTATACAATCAGCCCCAGCATTTT. The rearrangement links TRBV7-2 to TRBJ1-5; a weak D match, TRBD1 (6 bases). V lost 4 bases to trimming and J lost 3 bases, with 13 bases between them. Per germline, CDR1 SGHTA and CDR2 FQGNSA. This CDR3 contains 15 residues.